This T cell receptor beta chain was sequenced during a study of response to subunit inactivated influenza vaccine. TCRdb processed the RT-PCR reads anew with MiXCR; each CDR3 protein has one entry. The profile shows about 650,000 distinct CDR3 sequences, around 15% of them singletons. In its sample, this clonotype was seen a few times. The CDR3 runs 14 residues. The trim removed 6 bases at V and 7 bases at J, leaving 8 bases unmatched. Germline CDR1 MNHNS, CDR2 SASEGT. This clonotype originated in a man in his fifties or sixties who received an inactivated influenza vaccine. The sample consisted of PBMCs from blood, taken less than 15 days before vaccination. J is TRBJ1-2 and V is TRBV6-1; TRBD1 agrees at 10 bases. CDR3 amino acids: CASRKSRDRGGYTF. DNA of the CDR3: TGTGCCAGCAGAAAGTCCCGGGACAGGGGTGGCTACACCTTC.